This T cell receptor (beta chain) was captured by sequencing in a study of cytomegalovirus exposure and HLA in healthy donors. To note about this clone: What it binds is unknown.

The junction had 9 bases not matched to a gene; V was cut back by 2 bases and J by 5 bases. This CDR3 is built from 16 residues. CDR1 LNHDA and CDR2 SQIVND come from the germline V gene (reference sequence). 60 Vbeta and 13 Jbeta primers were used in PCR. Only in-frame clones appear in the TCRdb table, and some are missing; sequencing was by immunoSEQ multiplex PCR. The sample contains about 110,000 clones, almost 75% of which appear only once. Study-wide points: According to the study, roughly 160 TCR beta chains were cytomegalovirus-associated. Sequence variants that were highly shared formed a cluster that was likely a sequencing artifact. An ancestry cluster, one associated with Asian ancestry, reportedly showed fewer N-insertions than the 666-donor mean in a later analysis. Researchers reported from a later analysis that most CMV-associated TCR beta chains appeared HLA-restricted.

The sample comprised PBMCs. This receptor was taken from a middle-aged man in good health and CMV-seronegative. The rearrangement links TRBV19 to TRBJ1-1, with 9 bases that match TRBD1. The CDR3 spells CASSIYWEDRGTEAFF. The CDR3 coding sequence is TGTGCCAGTAGTATATACTGGGAGGACAGGGGAACTGAAGCTTTCTTT.